What follows are 17 T cell receptor beta chains derived from one specimen sequenced in a study of cytotoxic CD8 clonotypes in ibrutinib-treated CLL. Sequenced by immunoSEQ multiplex PCR; TCRdb stores in-frame clones only, minus some. The sample carries about 84,000 clones, around 83% recorded once. The sequencing used PBMCs, collected before ibrutinib treatment. These receptors all come from a human donor with chronic lymphocytic leukemia.

The chain employs TRBV5-6 and TRBJ2-7, with 14 positions matching TRBD2. From germline, CDR1 is SGHDT and CDR2 YYEEEE. The CDR3 length is 16 residues. Trimming cost V 0 bases and J 6 bases; bases outside gene matches: 5. CDR3 residues: CASSLGLAGGFGEQYF. The DNA of the CDR3 is TGTGCCAGCAGCTTGGGACTAGCGGGAGGGTTCGGCGAGCAGTACTTC.

The chain carries TRBV18 and TRBJ2-5; either TRBD1 or TRBD2 may supply D (5 bases each). Per the germline V gene, CDR1 is KGHSH and CDR2 is LQKENI. Deletions cut 4 bases from V and 5 bases from J, with 23 bases between. The CDR3 is made up of 17 amino acids. The CDR3 nucleotides are TGTGCCAGCTCACTTGGCTGGGACGTGGAGACGAAGGAGACCCAGTACTTC. This translates into CASSLGWDVETKETQYF. Full variable domain (missing parts from reference TRBV18 and TRBJ2-5): NAGVMQNPRHLVRRRGQEARLRCSPMKGHSHVYWYRQLPEEGLKFMVYLQKENIIDESGMPKERFSAEFPKEGPSILRIQQVVRGDSAAYFCASSLGWDVETKETQYFGPGTRLLVL.

The chain couples TRBV30 to TRBJ1-2; TRBD1 agrees at 10 bases. V shed 0 bases and J 1 base; nucleotides not matched to a gene: 11. This CDR3 is built from 18 residues. The V gene's germline CDR1 is GTSNPN and CDR2 SVGIG (reference sequence). The CDR3 DNA reads as TGTGCCTGGAGTGTAACCCCGGGACAGGGGCGATATAACTATGGCTACACCTTC. Its translation: CAWSVTPGQGRYNYGYTF.

The rearrangement links TRBV19 to TRBJ2-3; D possibly corresponds to TRBD2 (6 bases). Germline values: CDR1 LNHDA, CDR2 SQIVND (reference sequence). The CDR3 has 15 amino acids. V was trimmed by 3 bases and J by 1 base, leaving 11 bases between them. The CDR3 DNA reads TGTGCCAGTAGTATCAGGCGGGGACGCACAGATACGCAGTATTTT. Translated, it gives CASSIRRGRTDTQYF.

CDR3 DNA sequence: TGTGCCAGCAGCGGGACAGTGCTGTACGGCTACACCTTC. Encoded protein: CASSGTVLYGYTF. The rearrangement joins TRBV6-1 to TRBJ1-2, with 7 nucleotides matching TRBD1. J lost 8 bases, V lost 6 bases, and 9 bases had no gene match. CDR3 length: 13 amino acids. CDR1 and CDR2 from the germline V gene are MNHNS and SASEGT.

The chain links TRBV11-3 to TRBJ2-2, with 11 bases that match TRBD1. V lost 3 bases and J lost 7; bases outside the gene matches: 4. The CDR3 is 15 amino acids. Germline V gene sequence: CDR1 SGHNT, CDR2 YENEEA. In DNA, the CDR3 is TGTGCCAGCAGCTTGGACAGGGGGCTTAACGGGGAGCTGTTTTTT. Its protein is CASSLDRGLNGELFF.

This rearrangement joins TRBV9 to TRBJ2-7; D is perhaps TRBD1 or TRBD2 (5 bases each). The germline V gene has CDR1 SGDLS and CDR2 YYNGEE. This CDR3 contains 13 residues. V was pared by 4 bases and J by 7 bases, with 15 bases between. CDR3 loop: CASSPGSWGEQYF. CDR3 nucleotides: TGTGCCAGCAGCCCAGGAAGCTGGGGGGAGCAGTACTTC.

The chain links TRBV15 to TRBJ2-1; D gene unclear. Germline V CDR1 and CDR2: LNHNV, YYDKDF (reference sequence). V lost 5 bases and J lost 9, with 23 bases in between. The CDR3 extends over 16 amino acids. CDR3 DNA sequence: TGTGCCACCAGCCGCGAAGCTATACACACCTCGGGTGAGCAGTTCTTC. Its translation: CATSREAIHTSGEQFF.

This clone turned up a few times. The rearrangement joins TRBV4-3 to TRBJ2-7; 8 bases map to TRBD2. Germline CDR1 is LGHNA and CDR2 is YSLEER. Germline trimming cut 1 base from V and 6 bases from J; bases unmatched to any gene: 8. The CDR3 runs to 15 residues. CDR3 coding DNA: TGCGCCAGCAGCCAAGGGACGGGAGGGCCTCGCGAGCAGTACTTC. Its translation is CASSQGTGGPREQYF.

Only one count was recorded for this clone. The CDR3 sequence: CASSSSGLAGYEQYF. The CDR3 DNA reads as TGTGCCAGCAGCTCCTCGGGACTAGCGGGCTACGAGCAGTACTTC. V gene TRBV11-3 combines with J gene TRBJ2-7; TRBD2 aligns across 12 bases. CDR3 length: 15 residues. Germline CDR1 and CDR2: SGHNT and YENEEA. After removal of 4 bases from V and 3 bases from J, the junction contained 4 bases not matched to a gene.

The genes are TRBV29-1 and TRBJ1-1, with D unresolved. This CDR3 has 10 residues. V shed 7 bases and J shed 8 bases, with 11 bases lying between them. The germline CDR1 and CDR2 sequences are SQVTM and ANQGSEA. The CDR3 spells CSAQTREAFF. DNA of the CDR3: TGCAGCGCACAGACAAGGGAAGCTTTCTTT.

The rearrangement uses TRBV5-6 and TRBJ2-7; D is undetermined. The V end was cut by 4 bases, the J end by 4 bases, with 9 bases between. CDR1 and CDR2 from the germline V gene are SGHDT and YYEEEE. The CDR3 sequence is 12 residues long. Written as DNA, the CDR3 is TGTGCCAGCAGCATTGGCTCTTACGAGCAGTACTTC. Amino acids: CASSIGSYEQYF.

The chain joins TRBV11-3 to TRBJ2-3; D gene ambiguous. CDR1 is SGHNT, CDR2 YENEEA, per germline. The CDR3 has 11 amino acids. The V and J ends lost 1 base and 6 bases respectively, with 2 bases between them. The CDR3 bases are TGTGCCAGCAGCTTAGCGGATACGCAGTATTTT. It specifies CASSLADTQYF.

The chain uses TRBV2 and TRBJ2-7, with D unresolved. The ends were cut back, 2 bases at V and 6 bases at J, with 11 bases in the middle. This CDR3 is built from 13 residues. Germline lookup yields CDR1 SNHLY and CDR2 FYNNEI. The CDR3 DNA sequence: TGTGCCAGCAGTGAAATCCTGGTCGGCGAGCAGTACTTC. Amino acids: CASSEILVGEQYF.

The chain carries TRBV4-1 and TRBJ2-1, with 7 bases lining up with TRBD2. Germline V lookup: CDR1 MGHRA, CDR2 YSYEKL. The V and J ends lost 6 bases and 1 base, in that order; junction bases with no gene match: 9. CDR3 length equals 16 residues. CDR3 sequence reads: CASRSGGSVSYNEQFF. The CDR3 bases are TGCGCCAGCAGATCTGGCGGGAGTGTTTCCTACAATGAGCAGTTCTTC.

The chain combines TRBV7-2 with TRBJ2-7; 10 positions agree with TRBD2. Germline V gene data show CDR1 as SGHTA and CDR2 as FQGNSA. V gave up 3 bases and J gave up 7 bases; unmatched junction bases: 9. This CDR3 is 15 amino acids long. DNA for the CDR3: TGTGCCAGCAGCTTGGGACTAGCGAGTCCTGAAGAGCAGTACTTC. It codes for CASSLGLASPEEQYF.

The chain is built from TRBV15 and TRBJ2-1, with D possibly TRBD2 on 6 matching bases. The CDR3 has 15 amino acids. Trimming took 0 bases from V and 4 from J, leaving 10 bases between them. Germline CDR1 and CDR2: LNHNV and YYDKDF (reference sequence). The CDR3 region is CATSRDSGTYNEQFF. CDR3 nucleotide sequence: TGTGCCACCAGCAGAGATTCTGGGACTTACAATGAGCAGTTCTTC.